The 14 T cell receptor beta chains below all came from one sample that was sequenced in a study of CD8 T cells in Susac syndrome. RNA was extracted with the RNeasy kit, and a quantity of roughly 0.5 to 1 ug was reverse transcribed using random hexamers. Via MiXCR, TCRdb re-called the immunoSEQ multiplex PCR reads, giving one row per CDR3 protein. The profile covers some 130,000 distinct CDR3 sequences, with 75% to 90% appearing a single time and roughly 0.5% taken by the ten largest. Specimen: CD8+ T cells from PBMCs. Receptors were obtained from a human donor with multiple sclerosis.

The genes are TRBV13 and TRBJ2-5; TRBD2 agrees at 7 bases. This CDR3 is built from 15 residues. With V trimmed by 8 bases and J by 5 bases, 14 bases remained unmatched. CDR1 PRHDT and CDR2 FYEKMQ come from the germline V gene (reference sequence). The CDR3 DNA follows: TGTGCCAGCGGGGGGGAAAGCGGCCCTGCGGAGACCCAGTACTTC. As protein: CASGGESGPAETQYF.

The V gene is TRBV7-6, the J gene TRBJ2-3, with D perhaps TRBD1 (5 bases). The CDR3 spans 13 residues. Trimming took 5 bases from V and 2 from J, leaving 8 bases between them. Looked up from germline, CDR1 is SGHVS and CDR2 is FNYEAQ. CDR3 DNA: TGTGCCAGCAGCCCAGGGATCACAGATACGCAGTATTTT. Its translation is CASSPGITDTQYF.

The chain employs TRBV20-1 and TRBJ2-2; TRBD2 matches at 12 bases. V gave up 0 bases and J gave up 7 bases; unmatched junction bases: 9. Germline values: CDR1 DFQATT, CDR2 SNEGSKA (reference sequence). The CDR3 runs to 17 residues. In DNA form, the CDR3 reads TGCAGTGCTAGAGAACGGCTAGCGGGAGGGGGTGGCGGGGAGCTGTTTTTT. This gives the protein CSARERLAGGGGGELFF.

V usage is TRBV2 and J usage is TRBJ2-1; 11 nucleotides agree with TRBD2. Germline V lookup: CDR1 SNHLY, CDR2 FYNNEI. This CDR3 contains 17 residues. Trimming removed 8 bases from V and 0 bases from J; junction bases left unmatched: 9. For the CDR3, the DNA is TGTGCCAGCGGACTAGCGGGTGGTGGGGGCTCCTACAATGAGCAGTTCTTC. Residues: CASGLAGGGGSYNEQFF.

The chain combines TRBV11-1 with TRBJ1-2, with 8 bases fitting TRBD1. The CDR3 loop spans 14 amino acids. Unmatched junction bases numbered 5, after V lost 5 bases and J lost 3 bases. CDR1 SGHAT and CDR2 FQDESV come from the germline V gene (reference sequence). The DNA of the CDR3 is TGTGCCAGCAGCCTTCAGGACAGGGACTATGGCTACACCTTC. Protein sequence: CASSLQDRDYGYTF.

The chain links TRBV6-5 to TRBJ2-7; D not certain. The CDR3 consists of 13 residues. Trimming pared 2 bases from V and 1 base from J, leaving 6 bases between. CDR1 and CDR2 from the germline V gene are MNHEY and SVGAGI. CDR3 loop: CASSYSRSYEQYV. The CDR3 coding sequence is TGTGCCAGCAGTTACAGTAGATCCTACGAGCAGTACGTC.

J is TRBJ1-1 and V is TRBV4-3; no definite D call. The V gene lost 1 base and the J gene lost 5 bases, with 11 bases spanning the gap. This CDR3 is built from 14 residues. CDR1 and CDR2 (germline): LGHNA, YSLEER. The CDR3 DNA sequence: TGCGCCAGCAGCCAAGGGGGAGGATGGACTGAAGCTTTCTTT. This sequence encodes CASSQGGGWTEAFF.

The chain recombines TRBV24-1 with TRBJ2-3, with 14 bases that match TRBD2. V dropped 9 bases and J dropped 3; count of bases not matched to a gene: 4. The length of the CDR3 is 15 residues. The germline V gene has CDR1 KGHDR and CDR2 SFDVKD. The CDR3 protein is CATGGLAGDTDTQYF. The CDR3 region has the DNA TGTGCCACCGGGGGACTAGCGGGAGATACAGATACGCAGTATTTT.

The chain joins TRBV7-9 to TRBJ2-1; maybe TRBD2 (6 bases). The CDR3 sequence is 12 residues long. V lost 5 bases and J lost 12, with 14 bases in between. The germline CDR1 and CDR2 sequences are SEHNR and FQNEAQ (reference sequence). The CDR3 sequence: CASSGWDFVQFF. CDR3 DNA sequence: TGTGCCAGCAGCGGGTGGGACTTCGTGCAGTTCTTC.

This clonotype appeared a single time. The J gene is TRBJ2-2, the V gene TRBV20-1, with D perhaps TRBD1 (6 bases). CDR1 is DFQATT, CDR2 SNEGSKA, per germline (reference sequence). This CDR3 has 19 residues. V was shortened by 4 bases and J by 1 base, with 25 bases between the two germline ends. The CDR3 DNA reads as TGCAGTGCTACAATAGGGCAACAGGGTCGTCTACAGAACACCGGGGAGCTGTTTTTT. Translating it yields CSATIGQQGRLQNTGELFF.

The chain carries TRBV27 and TRBJ2-7, with 9 bases fitting TRBD1. This CDR3 has 16 residues. The trim removed 2 bases at V and 6 bases at J, leaving 11 bases unmatched. Germline CDR1 and CDR2: MNHEY and SMNVEV (reference sequence). The CDR3 reads CASSLGAGTGLTEQYF. The CDR3 DNA is TGTGCCAGCAGTTTAGGAGCCGGGACAGGGCTTACCGAGCAGTACTTC.

The chain couples TRBV28 to TRBJ2-4, with 9 bases aligning to TRBD1. Per the germline V gene, CDR1 is MDHEN and CDR2 is SYDVKM. There are 15 residues in the CDR3. V dropped 6 bases and J dropped 8; count of bases not matched to a gene: 11. CDR3 nucleotides: TGTGCCAGCAGATATGACAGGGGGTCCTCGGACATTCAGTACTTC. Its translation is CASRYDRGSSDIQYF.

The chain recombines TRBV15 with TRBJ1-1; TRBD1 is a possible D gene (5 bases). Trimming removed 3 bases from V and 1 base from J, with 6 bases in between. CDR3 size: 13 residues. Germline loops: CDR1 LNHNV, CDR2 YYDKDF (reference sequence). CDR3 DNA: TGTGCCACCAGCAGGACAGAGAACACTGAAGCTTTCTTT. It is translated as CATSRTENTEAFF.

The genes are TRBV3-1 and TRBJ2-2; tentatively, D is TRBD2 (5 bases). This CDR3 contains 13 residues. CDR1 and CDR2 from the germline V gene are LGHDT and YNNKEL (reference sequence). V lost 7 bases to trimming and J lost 7 bases, with 13 bases between them. CDR3 loop: CASKSGLDGELFF. The DNA for the CDR3 is TGTGCCAGCAAAAGCGGCCTAGACGGGGAGCTGTTTTTT.